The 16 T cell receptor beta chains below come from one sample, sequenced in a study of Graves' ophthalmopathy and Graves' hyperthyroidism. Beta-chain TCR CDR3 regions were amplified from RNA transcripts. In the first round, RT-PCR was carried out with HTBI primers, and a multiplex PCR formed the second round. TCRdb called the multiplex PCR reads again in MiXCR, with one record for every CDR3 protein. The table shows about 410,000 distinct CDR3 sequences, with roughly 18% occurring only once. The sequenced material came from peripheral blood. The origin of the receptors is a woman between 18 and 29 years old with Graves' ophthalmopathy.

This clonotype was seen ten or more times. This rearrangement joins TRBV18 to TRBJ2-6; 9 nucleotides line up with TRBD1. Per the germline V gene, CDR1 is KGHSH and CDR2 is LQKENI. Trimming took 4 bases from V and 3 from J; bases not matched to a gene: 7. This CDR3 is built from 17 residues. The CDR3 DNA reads TGTGCCAGCTCACTGACCGGGACAGGGTTTGGGGCCAACGTCCTGACTTTC. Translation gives CASSLTGTGFGANVLTF.

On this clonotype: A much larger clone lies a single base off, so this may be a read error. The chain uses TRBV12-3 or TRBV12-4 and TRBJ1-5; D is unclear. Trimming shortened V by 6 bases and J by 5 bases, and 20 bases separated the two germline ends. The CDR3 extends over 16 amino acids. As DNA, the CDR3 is TGTGCCAGCAGCGCTAACGGGGAGAGAATCTATCAGCCCCAGCATTTT. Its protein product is CASSANGERIYQPQHF.

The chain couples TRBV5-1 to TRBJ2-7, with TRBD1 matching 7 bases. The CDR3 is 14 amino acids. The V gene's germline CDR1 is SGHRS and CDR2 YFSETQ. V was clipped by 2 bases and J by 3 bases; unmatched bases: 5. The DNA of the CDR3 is TGCGCCAGCAGCTTAGGACAGGTATACTACGAGCAGTACTTC. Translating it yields CASSLGQVYYEQYF.

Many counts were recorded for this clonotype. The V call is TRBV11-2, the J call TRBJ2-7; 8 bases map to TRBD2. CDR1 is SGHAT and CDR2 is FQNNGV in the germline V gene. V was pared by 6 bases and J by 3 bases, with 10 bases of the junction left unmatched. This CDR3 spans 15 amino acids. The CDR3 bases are TGTGCCAGCAGTGCAGCGGGAGAAATCTACTACGAGCAGTACTTC. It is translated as CASSAAGEIYYEQYF.

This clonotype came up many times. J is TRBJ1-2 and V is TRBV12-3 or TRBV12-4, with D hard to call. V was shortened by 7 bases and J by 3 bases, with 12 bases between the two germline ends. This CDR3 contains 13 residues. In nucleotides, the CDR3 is TGTGCCAGCACTCAGGTGGGGTACTATGGCTACACCTTC. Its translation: CASTQVGYYGYTF.

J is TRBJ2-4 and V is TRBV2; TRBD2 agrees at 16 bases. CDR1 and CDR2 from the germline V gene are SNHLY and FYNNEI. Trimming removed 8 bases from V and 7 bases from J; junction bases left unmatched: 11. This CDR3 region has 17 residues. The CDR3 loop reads CASLLPGLAGGLNIQYF. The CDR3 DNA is TGTGCCAGCCTTCTCCCGGGACTAGCGGGGGGGTTGAACATTCAGTACTTC.

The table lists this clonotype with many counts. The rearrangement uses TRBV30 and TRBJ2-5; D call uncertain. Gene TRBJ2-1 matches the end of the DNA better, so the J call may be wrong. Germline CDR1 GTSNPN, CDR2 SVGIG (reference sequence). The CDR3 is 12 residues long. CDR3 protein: CAWSNFKNEQFF. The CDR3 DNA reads TGTGCCTGGAGCAACTTTAAGAATGAGCAGTTCTTC.

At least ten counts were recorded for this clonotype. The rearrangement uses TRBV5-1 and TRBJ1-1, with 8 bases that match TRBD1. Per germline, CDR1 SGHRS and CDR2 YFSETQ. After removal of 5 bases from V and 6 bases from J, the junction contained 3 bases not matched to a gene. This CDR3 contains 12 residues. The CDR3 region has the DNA TGCGCCAGCAGGACAGGGGATTCTGAAGCTTTCTTT. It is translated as CASRTGDSEAFF.

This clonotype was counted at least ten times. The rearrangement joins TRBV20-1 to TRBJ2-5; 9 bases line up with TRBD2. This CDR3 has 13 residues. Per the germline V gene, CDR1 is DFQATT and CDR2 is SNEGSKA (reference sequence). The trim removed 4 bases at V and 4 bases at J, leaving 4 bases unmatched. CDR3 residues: CSAKSGRLETQYF. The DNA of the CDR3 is TGCAGTGCTAAAAGCGGGAGGCTAGAGACCCAGTACTTC.

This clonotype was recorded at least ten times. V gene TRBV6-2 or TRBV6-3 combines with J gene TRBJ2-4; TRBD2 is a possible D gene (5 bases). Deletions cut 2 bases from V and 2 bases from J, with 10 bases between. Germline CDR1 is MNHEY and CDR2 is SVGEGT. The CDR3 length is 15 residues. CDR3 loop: CASSYLAATKNIQYF. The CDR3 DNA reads TGTGCCAGCAGTTACCTAGCCGCGACCAAAAACATTCAGTACTTC.

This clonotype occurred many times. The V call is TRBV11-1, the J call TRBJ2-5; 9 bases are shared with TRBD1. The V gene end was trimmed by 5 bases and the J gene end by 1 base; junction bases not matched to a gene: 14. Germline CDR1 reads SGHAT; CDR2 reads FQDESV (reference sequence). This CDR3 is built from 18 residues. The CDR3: CASSLPGQGPPRQETQYF. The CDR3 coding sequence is TGTGCCAGCAGCCTCCCGGGACAGGGACCCCCTCGCCAAGAGACCCAGTACTTC.

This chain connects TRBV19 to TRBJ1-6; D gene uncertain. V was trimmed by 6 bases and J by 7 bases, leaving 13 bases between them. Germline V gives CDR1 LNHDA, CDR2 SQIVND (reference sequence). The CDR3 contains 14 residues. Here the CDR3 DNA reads TGTGCCAGTAGCCCTCGGGAACTGAATTCACCCCTCCACTTT. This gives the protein CASSPRELNSPLHF.

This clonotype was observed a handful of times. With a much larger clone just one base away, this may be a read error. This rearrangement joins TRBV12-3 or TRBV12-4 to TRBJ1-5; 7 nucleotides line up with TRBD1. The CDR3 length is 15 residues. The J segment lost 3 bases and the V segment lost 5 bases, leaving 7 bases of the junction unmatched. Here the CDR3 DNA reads TGTGCCAGCAGTATGTGGACAGGAATCAATCAGCCCCAGCATTTT. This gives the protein CASSMWTGINQPQHF.

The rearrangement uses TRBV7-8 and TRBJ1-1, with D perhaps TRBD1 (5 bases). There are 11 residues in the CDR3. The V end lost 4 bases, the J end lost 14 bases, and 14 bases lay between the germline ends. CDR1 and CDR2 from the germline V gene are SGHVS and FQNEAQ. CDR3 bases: TGTGCCAGCAGCTCTAGGGGTAGGGGATTCTTT. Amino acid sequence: CASSSRGRGFF.

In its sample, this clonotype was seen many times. The CDR3 here is CASSLEAGSRGGYTF. The CDR3, as DNA: TGTGCCAGCAGCCTGGAGGCGGGGTCCAGGGGCGGCTACACCTTC. The chain links TRBV28 to TRBJ1-2; D is possibly TRBD1 (6 bases). CDR3 size: 15 residues. Germline V CDR1 and CDR2: MDHEN, SYDVKM. The V end was cut by 6 bases, the J end by 8 bases, with 22 bases between.

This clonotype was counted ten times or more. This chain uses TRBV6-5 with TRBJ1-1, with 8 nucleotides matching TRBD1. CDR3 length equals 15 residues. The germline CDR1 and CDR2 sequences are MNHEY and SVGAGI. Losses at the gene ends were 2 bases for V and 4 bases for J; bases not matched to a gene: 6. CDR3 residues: CASSYPTGVGTEAFF. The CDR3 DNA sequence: TGTGCCAGCAGTTACCCGACAGGGGTAGGCACTGAAGCTTTCTTT.